There are many counts of the clone carrying this T cell receptor (beta chain). Its cognate antigen is unknown. Using RNA template, CDR3s of TCR alpha and beta were amplified with iRepertoire arm-PCR. TCRdb redid the calling of the multiplex PCR reads with MiXCR, one entry per CDR3 protein. The sample lists 100,000 to 150,000 distinct CDR3 sequences, around 25% occurring once. Germline loops: CDR1 MGHDK, CDR2 SYGVNS. CDR3 size: 13 residues. V lost 6 bases and J lost 8; bases outside the gene matches: 6. The data were obtained in a study of glioma-infiltrating T cells. Findings of the study overall: Non-neoplastic patients had below-expected tissue-blood divergence, while all gliomas exceeded expectation.

Sequencing was done on a sample of glioma tissue, nonneoplastic brain tissue, or PBMCs (not recorded which). V is TRBV25-1 and J is TRBJ1-2; 10 nucleotides agree with TRBD1. This TCR was recovered from a human donor with low-grade glioma or glioblastoma, undergoing nonglioma brain surgery, or in good health (not recorded which). CDR3 DNA sequence: TGTGCCAGCAGCAGACAGGGGGCTCGGGGCTACACCTTC. Residues: CASSRQGARGYTF.